This T cell receptor (beta chain) originates from a study of T cells in Graves' hyperthyroidism and ophthalmopathy. On the study more broadly: Peripheral blood collection took place at initial diagnosis, before any treatment. Regarding the study as a whole: Researchers found most expanded thyroid clonotypes above 0.001 in blood as well.

This CDR3 is built from 14 residues. Trimming removed 2 bases from V and 8 bases from J, with 10 bases in between. Absence of ophthalmopathy progression within 18 months defined stable Graves' hyperthyroidism. Hyperthyroidism, newly diagnosed and lasting under 2 months, affected patients aged 18 to 65. The table lists this clonotype with a few counts. Its antigen is as yet unknown. The CDR3 regions of TCR beta were amplified from RNA transcripts. RT-PCR in the first round (using the HTBI primer set) targeted the TCR CDR3. Via MiXCR, TCRdb re-called the multiplex PCR reads, giving one row per CDR3 protein. The profile shows some 510,000 distinct CDR3 sequences, around 21% of them singletons.

Source material: blood. V and J are TRBV12-3 or TRBV12-4 and TRBJ1-6; no reliable D call. The origin of this receptor is a man aged 18-30 years with Graves' hyperthyroidism. CDR3 residues: CASSLTDGYSPLHF. The DNA for the CDR3 is TGTGCCAGCAGTTTAACGGACGGGTATTCACCCCTCCACTTT.